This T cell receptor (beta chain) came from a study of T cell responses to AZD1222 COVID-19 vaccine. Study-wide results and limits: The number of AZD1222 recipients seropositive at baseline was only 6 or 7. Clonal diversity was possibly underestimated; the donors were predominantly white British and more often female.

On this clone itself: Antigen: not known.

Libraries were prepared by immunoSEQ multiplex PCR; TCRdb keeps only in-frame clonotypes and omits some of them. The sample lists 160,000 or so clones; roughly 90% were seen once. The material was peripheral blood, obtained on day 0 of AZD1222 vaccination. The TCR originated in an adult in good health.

The CDR3 spells CASSLVRAERNEQFF. The CDR3 DNA sequence: TGTGCCAGCAGCTTAGTTCGGGCGGAACGCAATGAGCAGTTCTTC. The chain carries TRBV7-7 and TRBJ2-1; unclear D gene. V gave up 1 base and J gave up 6 bases, with 13 bases separating them. Germline V gene sequence: CDR1 SSHAT, CDR2 FNYEAQ (reference sequence). The CDR3 is made up of 15 amino acids.